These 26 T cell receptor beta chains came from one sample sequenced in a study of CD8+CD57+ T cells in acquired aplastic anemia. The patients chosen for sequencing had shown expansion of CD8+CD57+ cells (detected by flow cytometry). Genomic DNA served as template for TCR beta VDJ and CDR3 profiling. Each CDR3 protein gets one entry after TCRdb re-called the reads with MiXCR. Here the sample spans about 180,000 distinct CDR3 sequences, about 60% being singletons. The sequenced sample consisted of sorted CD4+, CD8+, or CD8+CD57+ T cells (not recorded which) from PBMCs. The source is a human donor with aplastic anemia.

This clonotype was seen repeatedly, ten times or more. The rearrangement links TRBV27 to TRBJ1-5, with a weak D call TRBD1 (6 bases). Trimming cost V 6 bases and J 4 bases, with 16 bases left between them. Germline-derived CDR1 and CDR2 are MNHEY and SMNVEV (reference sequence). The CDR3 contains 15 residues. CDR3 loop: CASSPRTGSNQPQHF. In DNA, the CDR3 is TGTGCCAGCAGCCCACGAACAGGGTCAAATCAGCCCCAGCATTTT.

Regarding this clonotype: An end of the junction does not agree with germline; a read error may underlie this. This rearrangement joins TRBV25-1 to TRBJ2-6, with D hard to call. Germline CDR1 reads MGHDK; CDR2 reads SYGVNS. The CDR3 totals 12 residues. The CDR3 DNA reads TGTGCCAGCAGCCAACGGCGAAACGCTGAAGCTTTC. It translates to CASSQRRNAEAF.

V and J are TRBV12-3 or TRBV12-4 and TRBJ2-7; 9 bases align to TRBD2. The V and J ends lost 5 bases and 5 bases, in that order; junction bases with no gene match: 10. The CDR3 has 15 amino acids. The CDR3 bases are TGTGCCAGCAGTGAGTCACTAGCGGGTTCGGACGAGCAGTACTTC. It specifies CASSESLAGSDEQYF.

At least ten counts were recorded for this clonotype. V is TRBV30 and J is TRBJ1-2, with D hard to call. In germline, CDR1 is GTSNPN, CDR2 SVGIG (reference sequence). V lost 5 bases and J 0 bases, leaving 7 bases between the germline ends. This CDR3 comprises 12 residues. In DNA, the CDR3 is TGTGCCTGGCGCAGAGCTAACTATGGCTACACCTTC. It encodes CAWRRANYGYTF.

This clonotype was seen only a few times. CDR3 amino acids: CASSARVVGYEQYF. The CDR3 DNA follows: TGTGCCAGCAGTGCCCGGGTAGTGGGCTACGAGCAGTACTTC. The chain is built from TRBV6-1 and TRBJ2-7; D not resolved. The CDR3 is 14 residues long. The germline V and J ends were trimmed by 4 bases and 3 bases, with 13 bases remaining between them. Germline loops: CDR1 MNHNS, CDR2 SASEGT.

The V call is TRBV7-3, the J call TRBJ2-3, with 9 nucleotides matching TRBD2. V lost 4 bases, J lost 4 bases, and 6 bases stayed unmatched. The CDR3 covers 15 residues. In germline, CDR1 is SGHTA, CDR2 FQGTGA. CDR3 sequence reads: CASSSGTSRADTQYF. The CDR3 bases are TGTGCCAGCAGCTCCGGGACTAGCAGGGCAGATACGCAGTATTTT.

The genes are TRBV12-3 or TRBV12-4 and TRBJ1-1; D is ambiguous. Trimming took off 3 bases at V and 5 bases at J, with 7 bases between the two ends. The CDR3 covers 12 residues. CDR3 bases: TGTGCCAGCAGTTTGGCAGCTACTGAAGCTTTCTTT. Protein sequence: CASSLAATEAFF.

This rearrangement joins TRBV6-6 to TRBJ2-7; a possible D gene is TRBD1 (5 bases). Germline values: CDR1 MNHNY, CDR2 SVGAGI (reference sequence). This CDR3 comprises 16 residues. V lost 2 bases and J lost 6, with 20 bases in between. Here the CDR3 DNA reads TGTGCCAGCAGTTACGATTCGGGTAGGGGCTCTGTCGAGCAGTACTTC. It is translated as CASSYDSGRGSVEQYF.

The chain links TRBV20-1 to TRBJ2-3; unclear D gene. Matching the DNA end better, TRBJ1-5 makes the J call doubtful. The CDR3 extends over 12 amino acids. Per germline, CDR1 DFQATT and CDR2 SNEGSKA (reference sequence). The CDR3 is CSASSSTDTQHF. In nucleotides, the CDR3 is TGCAGTGCTAGTAGTAGCACAGATACGCAGCATTTT.

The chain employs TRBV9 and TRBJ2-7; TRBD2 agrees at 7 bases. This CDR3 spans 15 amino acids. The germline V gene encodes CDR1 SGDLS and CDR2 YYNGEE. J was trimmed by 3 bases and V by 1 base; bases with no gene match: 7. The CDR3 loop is CASSVSAGENYEQYF. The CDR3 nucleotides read TGTGCCAGCAGCGTATCCGCGGGGGAAAACTACGAGCAGTACTTC.

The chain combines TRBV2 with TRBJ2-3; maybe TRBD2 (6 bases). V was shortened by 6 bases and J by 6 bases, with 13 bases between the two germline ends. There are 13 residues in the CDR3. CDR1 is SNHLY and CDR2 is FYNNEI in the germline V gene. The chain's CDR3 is CASRTRVGDTQYF. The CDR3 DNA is TGTGCCAGCAGGACTAGGGTGGGGGATACGCAGTATTTT.

The DNA of the CDR3 is TGTGCCAGTAGTGTCGGACAGGGAGTCTCCGAGCATTTT. As protein: CASSVGQGVSEHF. This chain joins TRBV19 and TRBJ1-5; TRBD1 matches at 8 bases. Trimming removed 5 bases from V and 14 bases from J; junction bases left unmatched: 11. Germline loops: CDR1 LNHDA, CDR2 SQIVND (reference sequence). This CDR3 spans 13 amino acids.

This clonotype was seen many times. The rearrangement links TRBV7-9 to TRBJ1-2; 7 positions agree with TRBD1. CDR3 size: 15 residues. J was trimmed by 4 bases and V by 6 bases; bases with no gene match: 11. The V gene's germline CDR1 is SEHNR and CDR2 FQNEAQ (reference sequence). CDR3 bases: TGTGCCAGCAGTTTGAAACAGGGGTCCCTCTATGGCTACACCTTC. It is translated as CASSLKQGSLYGYTF.

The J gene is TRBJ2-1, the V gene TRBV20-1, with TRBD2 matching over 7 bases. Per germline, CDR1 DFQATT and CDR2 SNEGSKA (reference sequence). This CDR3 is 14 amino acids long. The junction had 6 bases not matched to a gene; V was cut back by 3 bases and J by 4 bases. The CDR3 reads CSASPGGPYNEQFF. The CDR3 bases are TGCAGTGCTAGCCCGGGGGGACCTTACAATGAGCAGTTCTTC.

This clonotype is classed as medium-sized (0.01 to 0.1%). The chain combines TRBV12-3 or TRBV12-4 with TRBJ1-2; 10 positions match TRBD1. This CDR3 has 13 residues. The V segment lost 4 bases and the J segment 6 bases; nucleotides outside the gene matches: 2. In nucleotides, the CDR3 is TGTGCCAGCAGTTCGACAGGGGGCGATGGCTACACCTTC. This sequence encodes CASSSTGGDGYTF.

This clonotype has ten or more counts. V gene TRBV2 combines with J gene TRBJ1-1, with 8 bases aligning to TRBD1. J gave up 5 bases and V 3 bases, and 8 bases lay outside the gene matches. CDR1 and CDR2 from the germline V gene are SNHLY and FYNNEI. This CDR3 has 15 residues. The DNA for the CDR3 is TGTGCCAGCAGTGATTGGACAGGGAGAGGGACTGAAGCTTTCTTT. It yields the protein CASSDWTGRGTEAFF.

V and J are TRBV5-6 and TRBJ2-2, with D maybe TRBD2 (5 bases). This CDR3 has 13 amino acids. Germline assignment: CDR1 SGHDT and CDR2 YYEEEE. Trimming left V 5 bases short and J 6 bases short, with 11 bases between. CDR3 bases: TGTGCCAGCAGTCGTCAGGAGGCCGGGGAGCTGTTTTTT. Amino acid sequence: CASSRQEAGELFF.

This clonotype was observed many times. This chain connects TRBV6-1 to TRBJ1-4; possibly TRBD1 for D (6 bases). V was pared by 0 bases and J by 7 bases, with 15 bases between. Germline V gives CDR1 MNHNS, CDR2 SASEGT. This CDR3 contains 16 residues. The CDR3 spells CASSEAYGGNGEKLFF. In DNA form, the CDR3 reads TGTGCCAGCAGTGAAGCATACGGGGGCAATGGTGAAAAACTGTTTTTT.

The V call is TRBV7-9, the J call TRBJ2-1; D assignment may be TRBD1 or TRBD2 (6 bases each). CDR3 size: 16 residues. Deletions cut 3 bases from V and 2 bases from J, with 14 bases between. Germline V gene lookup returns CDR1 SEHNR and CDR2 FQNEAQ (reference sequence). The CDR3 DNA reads TGTGCCAGCAGCTTTGAGGGTGGGGGGCCCTACAATGAGCAGTTCTTC. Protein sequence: CASSFEGGGPYNEQFF.

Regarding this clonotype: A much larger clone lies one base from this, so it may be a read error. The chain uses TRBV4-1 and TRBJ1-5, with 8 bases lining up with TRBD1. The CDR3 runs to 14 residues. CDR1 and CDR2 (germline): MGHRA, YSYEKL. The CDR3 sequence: CASSVDRVNQPLHF. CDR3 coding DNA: TGCGCCAGCAGCGTGGACAGGGTCAATCAGCCCCTGCATTTT.

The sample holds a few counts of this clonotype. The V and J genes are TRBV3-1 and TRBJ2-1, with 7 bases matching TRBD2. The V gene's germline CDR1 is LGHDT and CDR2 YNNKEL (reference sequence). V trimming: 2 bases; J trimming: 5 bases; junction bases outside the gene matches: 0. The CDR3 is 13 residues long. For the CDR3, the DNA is TGTGCCAGCAGCCAAAGCGGGAACAATGAGCAGTTCTTC. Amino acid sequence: CASSQSGNNEQFF.

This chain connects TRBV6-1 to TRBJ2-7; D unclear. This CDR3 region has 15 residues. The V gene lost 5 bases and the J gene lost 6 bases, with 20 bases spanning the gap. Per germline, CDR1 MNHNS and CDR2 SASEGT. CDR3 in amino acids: CASSPPRTAIAEQYF. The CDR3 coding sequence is TGTGCCAGCAGTCCACCGAGGACCGCTATTGCCGAGCAGTACTTC.

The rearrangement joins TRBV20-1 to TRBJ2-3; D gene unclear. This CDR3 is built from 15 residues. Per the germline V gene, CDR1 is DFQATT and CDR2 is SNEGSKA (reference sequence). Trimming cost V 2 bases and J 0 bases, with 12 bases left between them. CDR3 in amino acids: CSARTWPASTDTQYF. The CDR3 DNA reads TGCAGTGCTAGAACGTGGCCGGCAAGCACAGATACGCAGTATTTT.

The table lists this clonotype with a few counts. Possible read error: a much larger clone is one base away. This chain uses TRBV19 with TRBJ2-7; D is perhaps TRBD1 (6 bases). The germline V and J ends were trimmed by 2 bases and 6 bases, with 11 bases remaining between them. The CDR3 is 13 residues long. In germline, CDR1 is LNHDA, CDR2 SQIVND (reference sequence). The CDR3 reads CASSITFRGEQYF. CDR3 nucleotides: TGTGCCAGTAGTATAACCTTCAGGGGCGAGCAGTACTTC.

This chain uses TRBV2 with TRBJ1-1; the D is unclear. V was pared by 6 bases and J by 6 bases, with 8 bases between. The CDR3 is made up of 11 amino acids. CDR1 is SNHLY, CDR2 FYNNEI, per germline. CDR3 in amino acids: CASSMTPEAFF. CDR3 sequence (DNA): TGTGCCAGCAGCATGACACCTGAAGCTTTCTTT.

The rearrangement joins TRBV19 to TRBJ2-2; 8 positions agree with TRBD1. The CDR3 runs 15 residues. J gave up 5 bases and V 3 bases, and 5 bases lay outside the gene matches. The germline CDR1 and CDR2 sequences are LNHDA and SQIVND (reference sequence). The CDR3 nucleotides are TGTGCCAGTAGTATTACGGACAGGGAGACCGGGGAGCTGTTTTTT. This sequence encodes CASSITDRETGELFF.